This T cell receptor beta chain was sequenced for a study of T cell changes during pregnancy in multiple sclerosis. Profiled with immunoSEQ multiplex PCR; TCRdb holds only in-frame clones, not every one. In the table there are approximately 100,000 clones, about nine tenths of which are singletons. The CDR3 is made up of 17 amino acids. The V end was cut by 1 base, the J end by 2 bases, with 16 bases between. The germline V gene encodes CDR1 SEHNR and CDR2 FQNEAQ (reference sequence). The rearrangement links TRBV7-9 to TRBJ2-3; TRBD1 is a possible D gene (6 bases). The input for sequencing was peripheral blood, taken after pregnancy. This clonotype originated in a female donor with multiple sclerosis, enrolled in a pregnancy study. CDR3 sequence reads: CASSLESTGTNTDTQYF. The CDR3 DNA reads TGTGCCAGCAGCTTAGAGAGCACAGGGACCAACACAGATACGCAGTATTTT.